This T cell receptor (beta chain) was found in a study of response to subunit inactivated influenza vaccine. The sample holds many counts of this clonotype. Germline values: CDR1 SQVTM, CDR2 ANQGSEA. V lost 4 bases and J 2 bases, leaving 8 bases between the germline ends. This CDR3 has 12 amino acids. One entry per CDR3 protein results from TCRdb running MiXCR on the RT-PCR reads. The sample carries about 620,000 distinct CDR3 sequences, about 11% recorded once. The same sample was also studied in work on T cells expressing NK-cell markers. Per that paper: Template switching by 5'RACE with UMIs generated the TCR beta cDNA. A range of about 1.0-7.5% of CD8+ T cells consisted of dominant NKG2C+ clonotypes in several donors. Where several donors were concerned, these clonotypes also led the CD3+CD56-NKG2C+ fraction.

The source of this sequence is a man aged 50-59 years who received an inactivated influenza vaccine. The V gene is TRBV29-1, the J gene TRBJ1-2, with D unclear. The sample in question was PBMCs from blood, obtained on the day of vaccination. The CDR3 here is CSVGPGNYGYTF. The CDR3 DNA reads as TGCAGCGTTGGTCCGGGAAACTATGGCTACACCTTC.